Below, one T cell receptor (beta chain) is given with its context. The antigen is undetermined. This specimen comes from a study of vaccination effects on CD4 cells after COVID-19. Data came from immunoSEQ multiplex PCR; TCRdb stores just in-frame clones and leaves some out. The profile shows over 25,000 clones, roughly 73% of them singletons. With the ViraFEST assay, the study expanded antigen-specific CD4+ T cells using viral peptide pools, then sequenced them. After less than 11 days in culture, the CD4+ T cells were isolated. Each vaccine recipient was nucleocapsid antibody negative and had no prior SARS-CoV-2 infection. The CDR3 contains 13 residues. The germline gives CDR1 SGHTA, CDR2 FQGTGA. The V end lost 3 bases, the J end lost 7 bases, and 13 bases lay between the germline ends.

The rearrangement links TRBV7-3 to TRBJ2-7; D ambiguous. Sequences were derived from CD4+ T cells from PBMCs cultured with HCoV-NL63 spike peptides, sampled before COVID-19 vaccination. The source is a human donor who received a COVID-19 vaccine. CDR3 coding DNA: TGTGCCAGCAGCTTCTCCTTCGATGGGGAGCAGTACTTC. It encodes CASSFSFDGEQYF.